This record looks at one TCR beta chain sequence and its context. Its cognate antigen is unknown. This sample stems from a study of cytomegalovirus exposure and HLA in healthy donors. Findings and limits, study-wide: Available immune exposure information was restricted to CMV serostatus only. It emerged from a later analysis that several of the most significant clusters appeared to be linked to common viral pathogens. Later analysis reportedly placed an Asian-associated ancestry cluster below the roughly 690-donor mean in N-insertions.

60 Vbeta and 13 Jbeta primers were used in PCR. Assay: immunoSEQ multiplex PCR; the TCRdb copy retains only in-frame clones and omits some. The repertoire consists of about 190,000 clones, with over 60% occurring once and the leading ten covering more than 4.5%. The CDR3 runs to 14 residues. CDR1 is SGHTA, CDR2 FQGNSA, per germline. Those who donated were healthy bone marrow donors. V is TRBV7-2 and J is TRBJ2-5; D is perhaps TRBD1 (6 bases). The last part of the DNA fits TRBJ2-7 better; the J call may be wrong. This TCR was sampled from a man aged 25-45 years in good health and CMV-seropositive. The sequencing input was PBMCs. CDR3 sequence (DNA): TGTGCCAGCAGCTCACAGGGTCCCTTCTACGAGCAGTACTTC. Protein product: CASSSQGPFYEQYF.